This T cell receptor beta chain is from a study of T-cell memory formation after mild COVID-19 (dated by TCRdb to the early 2020s). Regarding the study in general: Most TCR sequence clusters were specific to one of the two donors. T-cell clones expanding and contracting after mild COVID-19 in two donors were tracked by longitudinal TCRalpha and TCRbeta repertoire sequencing. Two young, previously healthy adult volunteers made up the cohort, one male and one female. Broader findings and caveats from the paper: Clones contracting from day 15 to 85 had balanced CD4/CD8 phenotypes, while a second wave expanding from day 15 to 37 was biased towards CD4+. Only two mild cases were covered by the study, and larger cohorts that include severe cases with pre-infection samples were considered necessary. SARS-CoV-2 specificity was not confirmed for the second-wave clones peaking on day 37. Contracting CD4+ clones were found mainly in CM and EM memory subsets, while CD8+ clones were enriched in EMRA. Some responding clones were found in pre-infection memory, which suggests that pre-existing cross-reactive memory T cells took part in the SARS-CoV-2 response.

PBMCs were isolated by Ficoll-Paque density gradient centrifugation. Including cysteine and phenylalanine, the CDR3 has 15 amino acids. Of the read, only the CDR3 DNA is kept; its 45 bases are in frame from base 1. Sequences LNHNV (CDR1) and YYDKDF (CDR2) are obtained from the germline V gene (reference sequence). V loses 5 bases at its end and J loses 4 bases; junction bases beyond the gene matches: 9. The table lists this clonotype with a few counts. The antigen it recognizes is unknown. No much larger clonotype is one base removed from it; base qualities were not supplied. The listed sequencing device is Illumina NovaSeq 6000. TCRalpha and TCRbeta cDNA libraries were constructed by 5'RACE with constant-segment primers, with sample barcodes and unique molecular identifiers being introduced. Trizol reagent was used to extract RNA from every sample. Library amplification was performed in two PCR steps, and a second sample barcode and Illumina TruSeq adapters were introduced in the second step. Libraries were sequenced on an Illumina NovaSeq with 2 x 150 bp paired-end reads. As for the authors' bioinformatics: Reads were demultiplexed and collapsed into UMI-guided consensus sequences with migec v1.2.7. Using mixcr v2.1.11, UMI consensuses were aligned to TRA and TRB V and J templates and then assembled into clonotypes. Expanded or contracted clonotypes were those called significant by both edgeR and NoisET, with noise models trained on biological replicates. edgeR calls used a false discovery rate-adjusted p below 0.01 and a log2 fold-change threshold of 1. As an exploratory analysis of dynamics, max-normalized trajectories of the 1000 most abundant clonotypes were examined by PCA with hierarchical clustering. Separately sequenced CD4+ and CD8+ repertoires were used to assign a CD4 or CD8 phenotype to each responding clone. The public reads were reanalyzed by TCRdb: fastp trimming at Q25, MiXCR alignment, in-frame beta chains only. CDR3 protein sequences are deduplicated, and each keeps its most common genes and DNA. For this entry, the V and J calls and clone size follow TCRdb and not the study's own pipeline. Here the sample has roughly 150,000 distinct CDR3 sequences; around 13% occur a single time. In total, the top ten clones hold approximately 3.5% of the sample.

The chain is assembled from TRBV15 and TRBJ2-7; TRBD2 agrees with 9 junctional bases. What was sequenced was PBMCs or a T cell subset sorted from them (not recorded which). The origin of this receptor is a young man who had mild COVID-19 (a few samples of this study predate the infection). The sample titles of this study are shuffled in the database, so cell type and time point are left out; the donor was told from shared clones. This receptor has the CDR3 CATSGPGLAPYEQYF. The nucleotide sequence is TGTGCCACCAGCGGCCCGGGACTAGCACCTTACGAGCAGTACTTC.